Listed below are T cell receptor beta chains from one sample, sequenced in a study of blood T cells in healthy people across ages. MiXCR, run by TCRdb on the 5' RACE reads, gives a single entry per CDR3 protein. In the table there are more than 1,000,000 distinct CDR3 sequences, less than 25% of which are singletons. Separately, the same data were catalogued under a study of T cells of mothers and their children.

The sequencing input was blood. These receptors were collected from a girl aged 2 to 9 in good health. Both conserved end residues are trimmed from each CDR3. Fields, in order: J gene, D gene, V gene, CDR3 protein. D genes are given only for firm matches.

TRBJ2-7,-,TRBV7-2,ASSPSPGLDEQY
TRBJ1-2,-,TRBV7-2,ASSPTDRDYYGYT
TRBJ2-7,TRBD2,TRBV5-1,ASRLAGGQEQY
TRBJ2-1,TRBD2,TRBV29-1,SVDQPLSFSGNLGDYNEQF
-,TRBD1,TRBV12-3/TRBV12-4,ASSWTGRKQF
TRBJ2-5,-,TRBV27,ASSPEWRDSHQETQY
TRBJ1-1,-,TRBV28,ASSPTQQGINTEAF
-,-,TRBV14,ASRRDLYEQY
TRBJ2-7,TRBD2,TRBV6-5,ASLNPAGGLYEQY
TRBJ2-2,-,TRBV27,ASRNPGLIAGELF
TRBJ2-1,TRBD2,TRBV5-5,ASSWGAGGNNEQF
-,-,TRBV29-1,SVGVGLYEQY
TRBJ2-1,TRBD2,TRBV7-9,ASSLEPLAVYNEQF
-,-,TRBV6-5,ASSYSSSRSHNEQF
TRBJ2-1,TRBD2,TRBV6-4,ASSEMASGSGEQF
TRBJ1-2,TRBD1,TRBV7-3,ASSSGQGSGYT
TRBJ2-1,-,TRBV4-3,ASSQGSLSSYNEQF
TRBJ2-7,TRBD2,TRBV29-1,SVGLAGGPYEQY
TRBJ2-4,TRBD2,TRBV3-1,ASSPLAGGLANIQY
TRBJ2-5,TRBD2,TRBV7-2,ASSLGGRASFQETQY
TRBJ1-2,TRBD1,TRBV7-2,ASSFDRGGGYT
TRBJ2-3,-,TRBV6-2/TRBV6-3,AGTDSTDTQY
TRBJ2-1,-,TRBV3-1,ASSQGVLARF
TRBJ1-4,-,TRBV12-3/TRBV12-4,ASKNALNEKLF
TRBJ1-2,TRBD1,TRBV28,ASSFQRQGDCGYT
TRBJ1-5,TRBD1,TRBV20-1,SAGGQGGSPQH
TRBJ2-5,-,TRBV12-3/TRBV12-4,ASSFQKDLSPPPSTQY
TRBJ2-5,TRBD1,TRBV10-3,AISVTGALQQETQY
TRBJ2-5,-,TRBV29-1,SVGTALMLY
TRBJ1-1,-,TRBV7-3,ASSLGRGGNTEAF
TRBJ2-3,-,TRBV9,ASSVGRTGPSTDTQY
TRBJ2-4,-,TRBV6-2/TRBV6-3,ASSRAGQGNVKAKNIQY
TRBJ2-7,-,TRBV4-3,ASSQKWPDEQY
TRBJ1-1,-,TRBV7-2,ASSLGHGGTEAF
TRBJ2-6,-,TRBV6-1,ASNDITTGANVLT
TRBJ2-5,-,TRBV24-1,ATSDIWQGLETQY
-,TRBD1,TRBV7-2,ASSLVDRGLYEQY